The 8 T cell receptor beta chains below all came from one sample that was sequenced in a study of sequential checkpoint blockade in melanoma. Specified treatment: randomized to nivolumab then ipilimumab (arm A) or the reverse (arm B). Clones were sequenced by immunoSEQ multiplex PCR, and TCRdb holds only the in-frame ones, with some missing. This table has about 18,000 clones, about 69% appearing once. Sequenced material: tumor tissue (inferred from file names), taken from a patient given nivolumab and ipilimumab in sequence. The receptors come from a human donor with melanoma.

The chain links TRBV28 to TRBJ1-1; TRBD1 might be the D (5 bases). Germline CDR1 reads MDHEN; CDR2 reads SYDVKM. V lost 6 bases, J lost 5 bases, and 19 bases lay in between. CDR3 length: 15 residues. The DNA for the CDR3 is TGTGCCAGCAGCTTGAGGAGTAGGGGAAGGACTGAAGCTTTCTTT. It is translated as CASSLRSRGRTEAFF.

The gene calls are TRBV28 and TRBJ1-2; 9 bases line up with TRBD1. Per germline, CDR1 MDHEN and CDR2 SYDVKM. Trimming at V came to 5 bases and at J to 1 base, leaving 5 bases not matched to a gene. The CDR3 has 15 residues. The CDR3 here is CASSVRDRDNYGYTF. The CDR3 nucleotides read TGTGCCAGCAGTGTCCGGGACAGGGATAACTATGGCTACACCTTC.

The chain links TRBV19 to TRBJ2-7; D unresolved. Germline lookup yields CDR1 LNHDA and CDR2 SQIVND (reference sequence). The V gene lost 7 bases and the J gene lost 3 bases, with 13 bases spanning the gap. This CDR3 has 13 residues. Written as DNA, the CDR3 is TGTGCCAGTACCCCCGACTCGAACTACGAGCAGTACTTC. Translating gives CASTPDSNYEQYF.

The genes are TRBV5-1 and TRBJ2-2; D not certain. This CDR3 contains 14 residues. Germline CDR1 SGHRS, CDR2 YFSETQ. V was shortened by 5 bases and J by 1 base, with 9 bases between the two germline ends. The CDR3 region is CASSTRENTGELFF. CDR3 sequence (DNA): TGCGCCAGCAGTACGCGAGAGAACACCGGGGAGCTGTTTTTT.

The V call is TRBV6-7, the J call TRBJ2-2; 12 nucleotides line up with TRBD2. TRBV6-7 is noted as an ORF with a role that remains uncertain. There are 16 residues in the CDR3. Germline trimming cut 5 bases from V and 4 bases from J; bases unmatched to any gene: 5. This CDR3 is CASSEGLAGTTGELFF. The CDR3 DNA is TGTGCCAGCAGTGAAGGACTAGCGGGGACCACCGGGGAGCTGTTTTTT.

The chain is built from TRBV7-2 and TRBJ2-7, with 8 positions matching TRBD1. The CDR3 spans 13 residues. Germline V gene sequence: CDR1 SGHTA, CDR2 FQGNSA. The V segment lost 4 bases and the J segment 6 bases; nucleotides outside the gene matches: 5. CDR3 in amino acids: CASSSGQGGEQYF. The CDR3 nucleotides are TGTGCCAGCAGCTCCGGACAGGGAGGCGAGCAGTACTTC.

The chain is built from TRBV30 and TRBJ1-4; D ambiguous. Trimming pared 7 bases from V and 3 bases from J, leaving 15 bases between. CDR1 and CDR2 (germline): GTSNPN, SVGIG (reference sequence). The CDR3 runs to 14 residues. The CDR3 DNA follows: TGTGCCTTAAGAAGCCGGGATCCTAATGAAAAACTGTTTTTT. Protein product: CALRSRDPNEKLFF.

The chain combines TRBV5-1 with TRBJ1-2, with 7 positions matching TRBD1. Trimming at V came to 4 bases and at J to 5 bases, leaving 8 bases not matched to a gene. CDR3 length: 14 residues. CDR1 SGHRS and CDR2 YFSETQ come from the germline V gene. CDR3 loop: CASSPGQAVYGYTF. The CDR3 nucleotides read TGCGCCAGCAGCCCCGGACAGGCGGTTTATGGCTACACCTTC.